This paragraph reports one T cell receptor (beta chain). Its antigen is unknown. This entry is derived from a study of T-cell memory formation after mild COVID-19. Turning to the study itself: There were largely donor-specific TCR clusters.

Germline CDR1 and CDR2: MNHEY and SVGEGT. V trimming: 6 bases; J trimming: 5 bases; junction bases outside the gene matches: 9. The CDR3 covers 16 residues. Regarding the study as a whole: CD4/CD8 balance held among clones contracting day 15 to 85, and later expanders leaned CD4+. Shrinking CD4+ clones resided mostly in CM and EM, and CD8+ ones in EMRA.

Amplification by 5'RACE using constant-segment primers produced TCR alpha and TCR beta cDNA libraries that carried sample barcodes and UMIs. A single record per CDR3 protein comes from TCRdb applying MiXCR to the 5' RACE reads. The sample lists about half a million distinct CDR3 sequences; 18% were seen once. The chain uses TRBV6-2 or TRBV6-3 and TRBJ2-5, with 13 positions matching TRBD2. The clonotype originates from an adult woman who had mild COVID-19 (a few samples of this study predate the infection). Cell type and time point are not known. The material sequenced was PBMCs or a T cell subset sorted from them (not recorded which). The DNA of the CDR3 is TGTGCCAGCAGAAAGGGACTAGCGGGGATAATGGAGACCCAGTACTTC. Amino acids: CASRKGLAGIMETQYF.